This T cell receptor (beta chain) was documented in a study of patients and donors after allogeneic stem cell transplantation. MiXCR, applied by TCRdb to the RT-PCR reads, yields one record per CDR3 protein. The table lists tens of thousands of distinct CDR3 sequences, roughly 5.2% of them singletons. The CDR3 covers 15 residues. V was shortened by 0 bases and J by 5 bases, with 13 bases between the two germline ends. Germline CDR1 SGHRS, CDR2 YFSETQ. This clonotype was detected many times. The sequenced sample consisted of blood, either unsorted or a sorted T cell fraction (not recorded which). This clonotype was sampled from a human donor who was either an allogeneic HSCT recipient or a stem cell or donor lymphocyte infusion donor (not recorded which). It is not recorded whose cells these are; they may come from a transplant donor. The chain is built from TRBV5-1 and TRBJ2-3; no clear D. CDR3 residues: CASSLARGVGDTQYF. The CDR3, as DNA: TGCGCCAGCAGCTTGGCTAGAGGAGTGGGAGATACGCAGTATTTT.